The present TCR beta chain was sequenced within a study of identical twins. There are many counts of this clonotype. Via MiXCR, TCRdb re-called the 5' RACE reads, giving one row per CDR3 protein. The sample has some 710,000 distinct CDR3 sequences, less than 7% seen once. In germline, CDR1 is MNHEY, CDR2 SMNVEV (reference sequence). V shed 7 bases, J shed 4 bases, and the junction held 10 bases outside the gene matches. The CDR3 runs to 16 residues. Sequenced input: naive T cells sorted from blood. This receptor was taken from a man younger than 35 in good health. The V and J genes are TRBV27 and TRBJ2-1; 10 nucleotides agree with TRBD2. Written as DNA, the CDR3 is TGTGCCAGCACCTTAGTAGCGGGAGGTCCTTACAATGAGCAGTTCTTC. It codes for CASTLVAGGPYNEQFF.